The source of this T cell receptor beta chain is a study of blood T cell repertoires in COVID-19. Across the whole study: Sources were T cells, B-cell-depleted T cells, or PBMCs; the material itself was cDNA or gDNA.

The repertoire was sequenced with immunoSEQ multiplex PCR; TCRdb's copy has only in-frame clones and lacks some. The repertoire includes some 180,000 clones, 75% to 90% of them detected once, and approximately 8% sits in the top ten. The length of the CDR3 is 13 residues. The germline V gene encodes CDR1 MDHEN and CDR2 SYDVKM. With 6 bases clipped from V and 4 bases from J, the junction kept 3 bases outside the gene matches. Material: peripheral blood. The sequence was collected from a woman aged 55-70 years with acute or convalescent COVID-19. V is TRBV28 and J is TRBJ1-1, with 9 bases matching TRBD1. The CDR3 region is CASRRDRVTEAFF. CDR3 coding DNA: TGTGCCAGCAGGCGGGACAGGGTCACTGAAGCTTTCTTT. Full variable domain (missing parts from reference TRBV28 and TRBJ1-1): DVKVTQSSRYLVKRTGEKVFLECVQDMDHENMFWYRQDPGLGLRLIYFSYDVKMKEKGDIPEGYSVSREKKERFSLILESASTNQTSMYLCASRRDRVTEAFFGQGTRLTVV.